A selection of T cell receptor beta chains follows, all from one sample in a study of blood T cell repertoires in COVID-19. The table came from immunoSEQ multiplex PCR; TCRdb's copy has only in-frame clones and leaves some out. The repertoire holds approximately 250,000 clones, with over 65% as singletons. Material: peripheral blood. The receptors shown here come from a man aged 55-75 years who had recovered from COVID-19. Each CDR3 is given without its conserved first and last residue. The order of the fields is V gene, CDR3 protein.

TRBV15,ATSTPGTGGYEQY
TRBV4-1,ASSQDPGQGAVLSNQPQH
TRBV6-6,ASSSTRDRANTEAF
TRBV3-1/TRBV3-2,ASSQKNLGTVHQETQY
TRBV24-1,ATSDSGSFSPLH
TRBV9,ASSVGDREGQPQH
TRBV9,ASSAGGVATNEKLF
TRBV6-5,ASIGQGDSQPQH
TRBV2,ASGSGGLPTGELF
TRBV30,AWSVGTGALYEQY
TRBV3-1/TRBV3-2,ASGVSGKVGNEQF
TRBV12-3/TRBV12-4,ASSDGSPYEQY
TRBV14,ASSHSPGIAYEQY
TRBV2,ASSQTGFGT
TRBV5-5,ASSGIGRTDSPLH
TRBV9,ASSVGQGGNQPQH
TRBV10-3,AISEGQGDNSPLH
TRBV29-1,SVTGDVTEAF
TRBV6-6,ASSYSRLTNTEAF
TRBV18,ASSRPNTRAGGTETQY
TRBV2,ASVQGASPLH
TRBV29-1,SATDRPSYEQY
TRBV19,ASSATGGRGHGYT
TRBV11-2,ASSLDVSNTGELF
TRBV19,ASSIGRTGKGTGELF
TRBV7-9,ASSSAQGKLYGYT
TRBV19,ASIGTGGARYGYT
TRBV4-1,ASSQNPGQGAVEQY
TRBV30,AWGLANLGTDTQY
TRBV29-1,SGTSGRIETQY
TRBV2,ASSLAGGVDTQY